The 21 T cell receptor beta chains below were found in one sample sequenced in a study of blood T cell repertoires in COVID-19. The assay was immunoSEQ multiplex PCR, and TCRdb's table has in-frame clones only and misses some. The sample holds 400,000 to 550,000 clones, around 89% seen once. Material for sequencing was peripheral blood. These TCRs come from a woman aged 25 to 39 with acute or convalescent COVID-19.

V is TRBV6-5 and J is TRBJ1-6; TRBD1 is a possible D gene (5 bases). Germline V gene lookup returns CDR1 MNHEY and CDR2 SVGAGI. There are 14 residues in the CDR3. The V end was cut by 6 bases, the J end by 4 bases, with 10 bases between. The CDR3 reads CASSLGRYNSPLHF. Written as DNA, the CDR3 is TGTGCCAGCAGCTTGGGGCGGTATAATTCACCCCTCCACTTT.

V and J are TRBV30 and TRBJ1-5; 10 nucleotides match TRBD1. V was pared by 1 base and J by 4 bases, with 4 bases of the junction left unmatched. This CDR3 is 15 amino acids long. Germline values: CDR1 GTSNPN, CDR2 SVGIG (reference sequence). The CDR3 is CAWSETGGVNQPQHF. The CDR3 nucleotides are TGTGCCTGGAGTGAGACAGGGGGCGTGAATCAGCCCCAGCATTTT.

CDR3 amino acids: CASSQLAGETGELFF. DNA for the CDR3: TGCGCCAGCAGCCAGTTAGCGGGGGAGACCGGGGAGCTGTTTTTT. V and J are TRBV4-1 and TRBJ2-2; TRBD2 matches at 9 bases. The CDR3 is made up of 15 amino acids. CDR1 is MGHRA, CDR2 YSYEKL, per germline. The J segment lost 5 bases and the V segment lost 3 bases, leaving 4 bases of the junction unmatched.

CDR3 bases: TGTGCCAGCAGCGTCCGACTAGCGGGGAGCCACTACGAGCAGTACTTC. Translating it yields CASSVRLAGSHYEQYF. The V and J genes are TRBV5-5 and TRBJ2-7, with 11 bases that match TRBD2. CDR1 and CDR2 (germline): SGHKS, YYEKEE (reference sequence). Losses at the gene ends were 4 bases for V and 3 bases for J; bases not matched to a gene: 9. This CDR3 spans 16 amino acids.

This chain links TRBV9 with TRBJ2-2; the D is unclear. V was pared by 1 base and J by 2 bases, with 9 bases between. This CDR3 region has 15 residues. Germline assignment: CDR1 SGDLS and CDR2 YYNGEE. CDR3 residues: CASSVYGGNTGELFF. The CDR3 DNA follows: TGTGCCAGCAGCGTATATGGCGGAAACACCGGGGAGCTGTTTTTT.

The chain has TRBV29-1 and TRBJ1-1; D is uncertain. Per germline, CDR1 SQVTM and CDR2 ANQGSEA. The germline V and J ends were trimmed by 7 bases and 3 bases, with 9 bases remaining between them. CDR3 size: 11 residues. CDR3 protein: CSALSDTEAFF. CDR3 nucleotides: TGCAGCGCTCTATCGGACACTGAAGCTTTCTTT.

The CDR3 here is CASSLVQGSEQYF. CDR3 nucleotides: TGTGCCAGCAGCTTAGTACAGGGGAGTGAGCAGTACTTC. The gene calls are TRBV11-3 and TRBJ2-7; TRBD1 matches at 7 bases. This CDR3 comprises 13 residues. V gave up 1 base and J gave up 7 bases; unmatched junction bases: 4. Per the germline V gene, CDR1 is SGHNT and CDR2 is YENEEA.

CDR3 in amino acids: CASGPPEWRNYGYTF. The CDR3 bases are TGTGCTAGTGGCCCCCCCGAATGGAGAAACTATGGCTACACCTTC. This chain connects TRBV12-5 to TRBJ1-2, with D hard to call. Germline V lookup: CDR1 LGHNT, CDR2 FRNRAP. This CDR3 is 15 amino acids long. V was trimmed by 6 bases and J by 2 bases, leaving 16 bases between them.

V is TRBV30 and J is TRBJ1-4; D unclear. Trimming removed 7 bases at V and 4 bases at J, with 10 bases between. Germline V gene sequence: CDR1 GTSNPN, CDR2 SVGIG (reference sequence). This CDR3 region has 12 residues. As DNA, the CDR3 is TGTGCCTTGGGAGTTAGTAATGAAAAACTGTTTTTT. This translates into CALGVSNEKLFF.

The chain joins TRBV6-2 or TRBV6-3 to TRBJ2-1; TRBD2 matches at 10 bases. The CDR3 is 15 residues long. Germline V gene lookup returns CDR1 MNHEY and CDR2 SVGEGT. Unmatched junction bases numbered 6, after V lost 6 bases and J lost 4 bases. Here the CDR3 reads CASRPSGGRYNEQFF. The CDR3 nucleotides are TGTGCCAGCAGACCTAGCGGGGGCCGATACAATGAGCAGTTCTTC.

This clone was recorded once. The V and J genes are TRBV4-1 and TRBJ2-7; 9 positions agree with TRBD1. This CDR3 is 15 amino acids long. In germline, CDR1 is MGHRA, CDR2 YSYEKL. The trim removed 0 bases at V and 2 bases at J, leaving 2 bases unmatched. The DNA for the CDR3 is TGCGCCAGCAGCCAAGAGGGACAGGGACCCTACGAGCAGTACTTC. Amino acids: CASSQEGQGPYEQYF.

The chain is built from TRBV6-5 and TRBJ1-3; a possible D gene is TRBD1 (6 bases). Germline lookup yields CDR1 MNHEY and CDR2 SVGAGI. This CDR3 spans 14 amino acids. V was clipped by 5 bases and J by 0 bases, with 8 bases between them. CDR3 in amino acids: CASSRTVSGNTIYF. The CDR3 nucleotides read TGTGCCAGCAGTCGGACAGTCTCTGGAAACACCATATATTTT.

The chain couples TRBV11-2 to TRBJ2-2, with D possibly TRBD1 on 6 matching bases. Trimming cost V 1 base and J 0 bases, with 12 bases left between them. CDR3 length: 17 amino acids. The germline V gene has CDR1 SGHAT and CDR2 FQNNGV. The CDR3 protein is CASSLGLTGANTGELFF. The CDR3, as DNA: TGTGCCAGCAGCTTAGGATTGACAGGAGCGAACACCGGGGAGCTGTTTTTT.

V is TRBV4-1 and J is TRBJ2-5; the match to TRBD2 covers 8 bases. The CDR3 loop spans 17 amino acids. V shed 4 bases, J shed 1 base, and the junction held 11 bases outside the gene matches. From germline, CDR1 is MGHRA and CDR2 YSYEKL. The CDR3, as DNA: TGCGCCAGCAGCCGACTGATAGCGGGGATATCCCAAGAGACCCAGTACTTC. Translated: CASSRLIAGISQETQYF.

The chain recombines TRBV27 with TRBJ2-2, with a weak D call TRBD1 (6 bases). The CDR3 length is 15 residues. Trimming took 5 bases from V and 5 from J, leaving 15 bases between them. CDR1 is MNHEY and CDR2 is SMNVEV in the germline V gene (reference sequence). CDR3 region: CASSRPTGRTGELFF. In DNA, the CDR3 is TGTGCCAGCAGTAGGCCAACAGGGAGAACCGGGGAGCTGTTTTTT.

This chain connects TRBV10-3 to TRBJ2-3; D might be TRBD1 (5 bases). Trimming removed 7 bases at V and 4 bases at J, with 9 bases between. Germline CDR1 and CDR2: ENHRY and SYGVKD. The CDR3 runs 12 residues. The DNA for the CDR3 is TGTGCCATCAACCAGGGATCAGATACGCAGTATTTT. This translates into CAINQGSDTQYF.

This clone was seen a few times. J is TRBJ1-5 and V is TRBV11-3; 9 bases map to TRBD1. This CDR3 comprises 14 residues. V dropped 3 bases and J dropped 6; count of bases not matched to a gene: 3. Germline V lookup: CDR1 SGHNT, CDR2 YENEEA. CDR3 nucleotides: TGTGCCAGCAGCTTGGGACAGGGAATTCAGCCCCAGCATTTT. Protein product: CASSLGQGIQPQHF.

The chain links TRBV11-1 to TRBJ2-7, with 11 bases that match TRBD2. CDR3 length equals 15 residues. Germline V gene data show CDR1 as SGHAT and CDR2 as FQDESV (reference sequence). V lost 6 bases and J lost 3; bases outside the gene matches: 7. The CDR3 DNA is TGTGCCAGCAGGCGGCTAGCGGGGGGCCTCTACGAGCAGTACTTC. Amino acid sequence: CASRRLAGGLYEQYF. The full variable domain, its missing parts supplied by reference TRBV11-1 and TRBJ2-7, is EAEVAQSPRYKITEKSQAVAFWCDPISGHATLYWYRQILGQGPELLVQFQDESVVDDSQLPKDRFSAERLKGVDSTLKIQPAELGDSAMYLCASRRLAGGLYEQYFGPGTRLTVT.

The gene calls are TRBV5-1 and TRBJ2-3; 10 nucleotides match TRBD2. The germline V gene has CDR1 SGHRS and CDR2 YFSETQ. V gave up 2 bases and J gave up 2 bases; unmatched junction bases: 5. The CDR3 sequence is 16 residues long. DNA for the CDR3: TGCGCCAGCAGCTTCAAGCTAGCGGGGGACACAGATACGCAGTATTTT. It encodes CASSFKLAGDTDTQYF. The full variable domain, in which reference TRBV5-1 and TRBJ2-3 provide the parts outside the CDR3, is KAGVTQTPRYLIKTRGQQVTLSCSPISGHRSVSWYQQTPGQGLQFLFEYFSETQRNKGNFPGRFSGRQFSNSRSEMNVSTLELGDSALYLCASSFKLAGDTDTQYFGPGTRLTVL.

The chain carries TRBV29-1 and TRBJ2-2, with D unresolved. CDR1 and CDR2 (germline): SQVTM, ANQGSEA. CDR3 size: 12 residues. Deletions cut 4 bases from V and 4 bases from J, with 7 bases between. CDR3 in amino acids: CSVASLTGELFF. The CDR3 DNA follows: TGCAGCGTTGCGTCCCTCACCGGGGAGCTGTTTTTT.

The chain employs TRBV14 and TRBJ2-5, with TRBD2 identical over 7 bases. In germline, CDR1 is SGHDN, CDR2 FVKESK. Trimming removed 1 base from V and 2 bases from J; junction bases left unmatched: 7. The CDR3 has 16 residues. The CDR3 loop reads CASSQVGRRGQETQYF. CDR3 nucleotide sequence: TGTGCCAGCAGCCAAGTAGGCAGGCGGGGGCAAGAGACCCAGTACTTC.